This record looks at one T cell receptor (beta chain) sequence and its context. As originally analysed: Amplification from reference gene primers served as the basis for estimated nucleated cell counts. Method: immunoSEQ multiplex PCR; TCRdb's copy keeps in-frame clones and lacks some. Clone size and the V and J calls come from that table; the DNA yielded D and trimming. The sample includes tens of thousands of clones, roughly 83% of them seen just once. The entry originates in a study of blood T cell repertoires in COVID-19. The overall study: Some COVID-19 samples were acute and others convalescent; all came from the United States, Italy and Spain. T cells, B-cell-depleted T cells, or PBMCs supplied cDNA or gDNA.

CDR3 length: 12 residues. Trimming took off 10 bases at V and 1 base at J, with 11 bases between the two ends. Germline CDR1 ENHRY, CDR2 SYGVKD. Sequencing was performed on peripheral blood. The origin of this receptor is a woman at least 80 years old with acute or convalescent COVID-19. The chain links TRBV10-3 to TRBJ2-7; TRBD1 might be the D (5 bases). CDR3 bases: TGTGCCACTGAGGACAAGTCCTACGAGCAGTACTTC. Translated, it gives CATEDKSYEQYF.